Shown below are 18 T cell receptor beta chains from a single sample sequenced in a study of identical twins. TCRdb called the 5' RACE reads again in MiXCR, with one record for every CDR3 protein. The sample lists some 500,000 distinct CDR3 sequences; approximately 9.6% were seen once. This sample was also put to use in a study of yellow fever vaccine responses in identical twins.

The sample comprised PBMCs. Every receptor here comes from a woman aged 18-29 years in good health.

The chain joins TRBV20-1 to TRBJ2-5; no firm D call. CDR1 and CDR2 (germline): DFQATT, SNEGSKA (reference sequence). Trimming took off 3 bases at V and 0 bases at J, with 11 bases between the two ends. The CDR3 has 14 residues. The CDR3 loop is CSARWAKNQETQYF. DNA for the CDR3: TGCAGTGCTAGGTGGGCAAAGAACCAAGAGACCCAGTACTTC.

This clonotype was picked up a small number of times. This sequence joins TRBV10-2 and TRBJ2-1, with D perhaps TRBD1 or TRBD2 (5 bases each). CDR1 WSHSY and CDR2 SAAADI come from the germline V gene. The length of the CDR3 is 16 residues. V lost 0 bases and J 4 bases, leaving 13 bases between the germline ends. As DNA, the CDR3 is TGCGCCAGCAGTGAGTCAGAGGGGCTTGGGTACAATGAGCAGTTCTTC. This encodes CASSESEGLGYNEQFF.

This clonotype was detected once. This chain connects TRBV7-3 to TRBJ1-1; 11 positions agree with TRBD1. After removal of 6 bases from V and 5 bases from J, the junction contained 2 bases not matched to a gene. Per germline, CDR1 SGHTA and CDR2 FQGTGA. This CDR3 region has 13 residues. This chain's CDR3 is CASRRDRGTEAFF. The CDR3 nucleotides read TGTGCCAGCAGGAGGGACAGGGGGACTGAAGCTTTCTTT.

Concerning this clonotype: Being one base from a much bigger clone, this may be a read error. This sequence joins TRBV3-1 and TRBJ2-5; TRBD2 is a possible D gene (7 bases). The CDR3 spans 16 residues. The germline V gene has CDR1 LGHDT and CDR2 YNNKEL (reference sequence). Trimming pared 5 bases from V and 4 bases from J, leaving 20 bases between. The CDR3 DNA sequence: TGTGCCAGCAGCGGCCGTGGTGGGGGGGCAAGAGAGACCCAGTACTTC. Its protein product is CASSGRGGGARETQYF.

This clonotype was counted ten times or more. This chain connects TRBV7-8 to TRBJ1-3, with a weak D call TRBD1 (5 bases). The CDR3 covers 14 residues. In germline, CDR1 is SGHVS, CDR2 FQNEAQ. With 6 bases removed from V and 1 base from J, the gap between germline ends came to 10 bases. CDR3 loop: CASRGERSGNTIYF. CDR3 sequence (DNA): TGTGCCAGCAGGGGGGAAAGATCTGGAAACACCATATATTTT.

This clonotype was seen a handful of times. The rearrangement links TRBV20-1 to TRBJ1-6, with D uncertain. The V end was cut by 1 base, the J end by 10 bases, with 11 bases between. The CDR3 is made up of 13 amino acids. Germline V lookup: CDR1 DFQATT, CDR2 SNEGSKA (reference sequence). The CDR3 here is CSARAGGYSPLHF. The CDR3 DNA reads TGCAGTGCTAGAGCGGGCGGGTACTCACCCCTCCACTTT.

The rearrangement links TRBV20-1 to TRBJ2-6, with D unclear. With 0 bases removed from V and 0 bases from J, the gap between germline ends came to 6 bases. The CDR3 length is 15 residues. Germline V lookup: CDR1 DFQATT, CDR2 SNEGSKA (reference sequence). The CDR3, as DNA: TGCAGTGCTAGAGATTTTCGCTCTGGGGCCAACGTCCTGACTTTC. This translates into CSARDFRSGANVLTF.

This clonotype has a count of ten or more. This chain uses TRBV7-2 with TRBJ2-1; D ambiguous. The length of the CDR3 is 13 residues. Germline values: CDR1 SGHTA, CDR2 FQGNSA. In DNA, the CDR3 is TGTGCGGTGTCGACTCGTAACGTGGGGGAGCAGTTCTTC. Its translation is CAVSTRNVGEQFF.

The table lists this clonotype with a few counts. The genes are TRBV27 and TRBJ1-1; TRBD1 aligns across 10 bases. This CDR3 comprises 15 residues. With V trimmed by 5 bases and J by 5 bases, 8 bases remained unmatched. Germline V gene data show CDR1 as MNHEY and CDR2 as SMNVEV (reference sequence). CDR3 in amino acids: CASSKRTGGRTEAFF. The CDR3 DNA follows: TGTGCCAGCAGTAAACGGACAGGGGGAAGAACTGAAGCTTTCTTT.

Only a few counts were recorded for this clonotype. The V gene is TRBV7-2, the J gene TRBJ2-2; D uncertain. Germline V lookup: CDR1 SGHTA, CDR2 FQGNSA. The CDR3 sequence is 15 residues long. The V and J ends lost 5 bases and 0 bases respectively, with 10 bases between them. As DNA, the CDR3 is TGTGCCAGCAGCCCCACTAACGCGAACACCGGGGAGCTGTTTTTT. Its translation: CASSPTNANTGELFF.

This clonotype has a handful of counts. Here the CDR3 reads CASSIGIGGYTF. CDR3 coding DNA: TGTGCCAGTAGTATAGGCATCGGTGGCTACACCTTC. The gene calls are TRBV19 and TRBJ1-2, with D hard to call. CDR3 length: 12 residues. V was cut by 1 base and J by 7 bases, with 7 bases left in between. Looked up from germline, CDR1 is LNHDA and CDR2 is SQIVND (reference sequence).

This clonotype was observed at least ten times. The V gene is TRBV7-2, the J gene TRBJ1-2; D is ambiguous. Germline lookup yields CDR1 SGHTA and CDR2 FQGNSA. The CDR3 is 15 residues long. Trimming left V 10 bases short and J 8 bases short, with 26 bases between. DNA of the CDR3: TGTGCCACCTCCGGTCGAGGGCCTCTCCCTATAGGCTACACCTTC. It codes for CATSGRGPLPIGYTF.

This clonotype was seen many times. This sequence joins TRBV5-5 and TRBJ2-1; D is uncertain. Germline-derived CDR1 and CDR2 are SGHKS and YYEKEE (reference sequence). The CDR3 sequence is 11 residues long. V lost 7 bases and J 7 bases, leaving 9 bases between the germline ends. The CDR3 DNA reads TGTGCCAGCCAATCTGGGAATGAGCAGTTCTTC. It yields the protein CASQSGNEQFF. The full variable domain, rest sourced from reference TRBV5-5 and TRBJ2-1, is DAGVTQSPTHLIKTRGQQVTLRCSPISGHKSVSWYQQVLGQGPQFIFQYYEKEERGRGNFPDRFSARQFPNYSSELNVNALLLGDSALYLCASQSGNEQFFGPGTRLTVL.

The chain combines TRBV20-1 with TRBJ1-1, with 7 nucleotides matching TRBD1. Unmatched junction bases numbered 15, after V lost 6 bases and J lost 11 bases. CDR1 DFQATT and CDR2 SNEGSKA come from the germline V gene (reference sequence). CDR3 length: 13 residues. CDR3: CSALGRGGGDAFF. In nucleotides, the CDR3 is TGCAGTGCCCTAGGGCGGGGAGGGGGCGATGCTTTCTTT.

The chain has TRBV27 and TRBJ2-4; 7 nucleotides align to TRBD1. The CDR3 runs 15 residues. J lost 5 bases, V lost 6 bases, and 10 bases had no gene match. Germline lookup yields CDR1 MNHEY and CDR2 SMNVEV (reference sequence). This CDR3 reads CASRPGTVGQNIQYF. The CDR3 region has the DNA TGTGCCAGCAGACCTGGGACAGTGGGGCAAAACATTCAGTACTTC.

This clonotype was seen a few times. This chain uses TRBV20-1 with TRBJ2-2, with 8 bases identical to TRBD1. V lost 5 bases to trimming and J lost 6 bases; unmatched junction nucleotides: 2. The CDR3 spans 12 residues. CDR1 DFQATT and CDR2 SNEGSKA come from the germline V gene (reference sequence). The CDR3 is CSAGQGAGELFF. As DNA, the CDR3 is TGCAGTGCTGGACAGGGTGCCGGGGAGCTGTTTTTT.

This sequence joins TRBV12-3 or TRBV12-4 and TRBJ1-4; the D is unclear. Between the trimmed V and J ends, which lost 3 bases and 7 bases, there was a span of 6 bases. The CDR3 runs to 12 residues. CDR3 loop: CASSFTSEKLFF. CDR3 DNA sequence: TGTGCCAGCAGTTTTACGAGTGAAAAACTGTTTTTT.

The chain has TRBV6-5 and TRBJ2-2; TRBD2 agrees at 9 bases. Trimming cost V 5 bases and J 4 bases; bases outside gene matches: 5. Germline loops: CDR1 MNHEY, CDR2 SVGAGI. The CDR3 is 15 amino acids. CDR3 loop: CASSTRLAVTGELFF. The CDR3 region has the DNA TGTGCCAGCAGTACTCGACTAGCGGTCACCGGGGAGCTGTTTTTT.